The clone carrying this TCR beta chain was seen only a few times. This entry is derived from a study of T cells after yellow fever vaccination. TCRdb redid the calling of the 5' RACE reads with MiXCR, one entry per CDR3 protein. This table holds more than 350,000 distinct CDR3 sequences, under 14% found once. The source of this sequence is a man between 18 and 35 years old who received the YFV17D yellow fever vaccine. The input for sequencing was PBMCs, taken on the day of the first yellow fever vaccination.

CDR3 region: CASSLRIGPRGEGGYTF. CDR3 DNA sequence: TGTGCCAGCAGTTTACGAATAGGTCCCAGGGGAGAGGGGGGCTACACCTTC. The chain carries TRBV12-3 or TRBV12-4 and TRBJ1-2; D may be TRBD1 (6 bases). V shed 2 bases and J shed 8 bases, with 24 bases lying between them. The length of the CDR3 is 17 residues.